Presented here are 30 T cell receptor beta chains from one specimen sequenced in a study of T cells in Graves' hyperthyroidism and ophthalmopathy. The investigators amplified TCR beta CDR3 regions from RNA transcripts. The HTBI primer set was used in a first-round RT-PCR of the TCR CDR3. One entry per CDR3 protein results from TCRdb running MiXCR on the multiplex PCR reads. The sample shows about 400,000 distinct CDR3 sequences, 20% to 25% of them seen only once. The sequenced sample was blood. These receptors all stem from a man between 50 and 59 years old with Graves' hyperthyroidism.

This chain uses TRBV3-1 with TRBJ1-1; tentative D call: TRBD1 (5 bases). Per germline, CDR1 LGHDT and CDR2 YNNKEL (reference sequence). With 2 bases removed from V and 2 bases from J, the gap between germline ends came to 15 bases. CDR3 length: 16 amino acids. CDR3 in DNA: TGTGCCAGCAGCCAACCTTCAGGGATGGGAAACACTGAAGCTTTCTTT. Translating it yields CASSQPSGMGNTEAFF.

This clonotype was picked up many times. This sequence joins TRBV30 and TRBJ2-5; D is possibly TRBD1 (5 bases). CDR3 length equals 14 residues. CDR1 and CDR2 (germline): GTSNPN, SVGIG (reference sequence). V was shortened by 0 bases and J by 3 bases, with 11 bases between the two germline ends. The CDR3 region has the DNA TGTGCCTGGAGTGTAGGGTCCAGGGAAGAGACCCAGTACTTC. This encodes CAWSVGSREETQYF.

The V gene is TRBV10-3, the J gene TRBJ1-1; D unclear. V was pared by 9 bases and J by 7 bases, with 12 bases between. The CDR3 totals 11 residues. Germline V gene sequence: CDR1 ENHRY, CDR2 SYGVKD. The DNA for the CDR3 is TGTGCCATGGGAAACAGTAATGAAGCTTTCTTT. Protein sequence: CAMGNSNEAFF.

V usage is TRBV6-1 and J usage is TRBJ1-1; D may be TRBD1 (6 bases). V lost 4 bases and J 0 bases, leaving 12 bases between the germline ends. Germline CDR1 is MNHNS and CDR2 is SASEGT. The CDR3 contains 15 residues. The CDR3 sequence is CASSGTGQMNTEAFF. Here the CDR3 DNA reads TGTGCCAGCAGTGGAACGGGACAAATGAACACTGAAGCTTTCTTT.

The chain links TRBV4-1 to TRBJ1-1; a possible D gene is TRBD1 (5 bases). Germline V CDR1 and CDR2: MGHRA, YSYEKL. Between the trimmed V and J ends, which lost 1 base and 0 bases, there was a span of 18 bases. There are 18 residues in the CDR3. CDR3 DNA: TGCGCCAGCAGCCAAGTCCTCGTTCACCCAGGGTTGAACACTGAAGCTTTCTTT. It specifies CASSQVLVHPGLNTEAFF.

The chain uses TRBV19 and TRBJ2-3; TRBD2 matches at 9 bases. The germline CDR1 and CDR2 sequences are LNHDA and SQIVND (reference sequence). Trimming at V came to 10 bases and at J to 0 bases, leaving 2 bases not matched to a gene. There are 13 residues in the CDR3. The CDR3 DNA reads as TGTGCCACGGGACTAGCTAGCACAGATACGCAGTATTTT. It encodes CATGLASTDTQYF.

The V call is TRBV2, the J call TRBJ1-1; D uncertain. The germline gives CDR1 SNHLY, CDR2 FYNNEI. V was pared by 1 base and J by 0 bases, with 9 bases between. The CDR3 consists of 15 residues. In nucleotides, the CDR3 is TGTGCCAGCAGTGAAGTAGGCAGCCTGAACACTGAAGCTTTCTTT. Translating it yields CASSEVGSLNTEAFF.

V gene TRBV12-3 or TRBV12-4 combines with J gene TRBJ2-1; possibly TRBD2 for D (5 bases). V lost 8 bases to trimming and J lost 3 bases, with 14 bases between them. The CDR3 loop spans 14 amino acids. In DNA form, the CDR3 reads TGTGCCAGCTTAACTAGTAGGAACTACAATGAGCAGTTCTTC. This encodes CASLTSRNYNEQFF.

The chain is built from TRBV29-1 and TRBJ2-5; D is ambiguous. With 0 bases removed from V and 6 bases from J, the gap between germline ends came to 11 bases. Germline CDR1 and CDR2: SQVTM and ANQGSEA. The CDR3 has 13 amino acids. This CDR3 reads CSVEDRSRQTQYF. As DNA, the CDR3 is TGCAGCGTTGAAGATAGGTCTAGACAGACCCAGTACTTC. Drawing the rest from reference TRBV29-1 and TRBJ2-5, the complete variable domain is SAVISQKPSRDICQRGTSLTIQCQVDSQVTMMFWYRQQPGQSLTLIATANQGSEATYESGFVIDKFPISRPNLTFSTLTVSNMSPEDSSIYLCSVEDRSRQTQYFGPGTRLLVL.

This clonotype was seen a few times. The CDR3, as DNA: TGTGCCAGCAGCTTACACCAGGGGGGTGGCTACACCTTC. Translated: CASSLHQGGGYTF. The rearrangement joins TRBV7-2 to TRBJ1-2; 7 nucleotides align to TRBD1. The germline V gene encodes CDR1 SGHTA and CDR2 FQGNSA. There are 13 residues in the CDR3. V was pared by 2 bases and J by 7 bases, with 4 bases of the junction left unmatched.

The chain uses TRBV10-2 and TRBJ2-1; D gene unclear. Germline CDR1 and CDR2: WSHSY and SAAADI. V was pared by 8 bases and J by 6 bases, with 17 bases between. This CDR3 contains 14 residues. DNA of the CDR3: TGCGCCAGCGATCAAATGTCCGGTGCCAATGAGCAGTTCTTC. Its translation is CASDQMSGANEQFF.

This clonotype was recorded many times. The V and J genes are TRBV28 and TRBJ2-1, with TRBD2 matching 7 bases. CDR1 is MDHEN, CDR2 SYDVKM, per germline. With V trimmed by 8 bases and J by 3 bases, 7 bases remained unmatched. CDR3 length: 14 amino acids. DNA of the CDR3: TGTGCCAGCCTCCCGGGCGGGAGCTACAATGAGCAGTTCTTC. This sequence encodes CASLPGGSYNEQFF.

This clonotype was observed at least ten times. The gene calls are TRBV27 and TRBJ2-7, with a weak D call TRBD1 (6 bases). In germline, CDR1 is MNHEY, CDR2 SMNVEV (reference sequence). Trimming cost V 5 bases and J 7 bases, with 21 bases left between them. This CDR3 has 15 residues. The CDR3 spells CASSRRDTLSGEQYF. The CDR3 region has the DNA TGTGCCAGCAGTCGCCGGGACACCCTCTCGGGGGAGCAGTACTTC.

This clonotype has a handful of counts. The V gene is TRBV5-4, the J gene TRBJ2-7; D remains ambiguous. Trimming cost V 4 bases and J 4 bases, with 15 bases left between them. Germline loops: CDR1 SGHNT, CDR2 YYREEE (reference sequence). The CDR3 spans 14 residues. The CDR3 DNA reads as TGTGCCAGCAGCGATGGGCCCATGACATACGAGCAGTACTTC. Amino acid sequence: CASSDGPMTYEQYF.

This clonotype was counted between two and nine times. The rearrangement uses TRBV5-1 and TRBJ1-2, with 7 nucleotides matching TRBD1. V lost 1 base, J lost 3 bases, and 3 bases stayed unmatched. Germline V gives CDR1 SGHRS, CDR2 YFSETQ. The CDR3 spans 14 residues. This CDR3 reads CASSLTGAYYGYTF. In DNA, the CDR3 is TGCGCCAGCAGCTTGACAGGGGCGTACTATGGCTACACCTTC.

This chain uses TRBV2 with TRBJ2-1; TRBD2 is a possible D gene (5 bases). V was pared by 7 bases and J by 4 bases, with 20 bases between. Per the germline V gene, CDR1 is SNHLY and CDR2 is FYNNEI. The length of the CDR3 is 16 residues. This chain's CDR3 is CASNPAEAGHYNEQFF. CDR3 bases: TGTGCCAGCAACCCGGCCGAGGCGGGCCATTACAATGAGCAGTTCTTC.

This clonotype was observed at least ten times. The gene calls are TRBV3-1 and TRBJ2-7; tentatively, D is TRBD2 (5 bases). Germline V lookup: CDR1 LGHDT, CDR2 YNNKEL (reference sequence). V shed 2 bases and J shed 1 base, with 9 bases lying between them. This CDR3 spans 14 amino acids. CDR3: CASSQLGVSYEQYF. The CDR3, as DNA: TGTGCCAGCAGCCAACTCGGGGTGTCCTACGAGCAGTACTTC.

The chain couples TRBV12-5 to TRBJ2-3, with unresolved D. CDR1 LGHNT and CDR2 FRNRAP come from the germline V gene. The length of the CDR3 is 12 residues. Between the trimmed V and J ends, which lost 4 bases and 6 bases, there was a span of 8 bases. CDR3 region: CASGSPDDTQYF. CDR3 sequence (DNA): TGTGCTAGTGGTTCCCCAGATGATACGCAGTATTTT.

This rearrangement joins TRBV20-1 to TRBJ1-4, with 7 bases aligning to TRBD1. The CDR3 length is 12 residues. Germline V gives CDR1 DFQATT, CDR2 SNEGSKA (reference sequence). The CDR3 DNA reads TGCATTACGGGACAGCGTAATGAAAAACTGTTTTTT. Its translation: CITGQRNEKLFF.

A few counts support this clonotype. The chain uses TRBV7-9 and TRBJ1-2; the D is unclear. Trimming removed 3 bases at V and 5 bases at J, with 10 bases between. The CDR3 has 13 amino acids. In germline, CDR1 is SEHNR, CDR2 FQNEAQ (reference sequence). The CDR3, as DNA: TGTGCCAGCAGCTTTGGGAGCCGGTATGGCTACACCTTC. Translating gives CASSFGSRYGYTF.

The rearrangement joins TRBV5-1 to TRBJ2-7, with 13 nucleotides matching TRBD2. Germline CDR1 SGHRS, CDR2 YFSETQ. The CDR3 covers 16 residues. The V gene end was trimmed by 4 bases and the J gene end by 4 bases; junction bases not matched to a gene: 8. Written as DNA, the CDR3 is TGCGCCAGCAGCCACGGACTAGCGGGAGAAGGGTACGAGCAGTACTTC. It specifies CASSHGLAGEGYEQYF.

This clonotype has at least ten counts. The CDR3 region has the DNA TGTGCCAGCAGTGAGGATGGGAGTACAGATACGCAGTATTTT. It translates to CASSEDGSTDTQYF. J is TRBJ2-3 and V is TRBV6-1, with D tentatively TRBD2 (5 bases). V gave up 3 bases and J gave up 3 bases, with 10 bases separating them. The CDR3 sequence is 14 residues long. CDR1 is MNHNS, CDR2 SASEGT, per germline.

This clonotype was seen more than once but under ten times. DNA of the CDR3: TGTGCCAGCAGTGAACTCGGTGCGGGGGGCTACACCTTC. Amino acid sequence: CASSELGAGGYTF. This sequence joins TRBV2 and TRBJ1-2, with D unresolved. Trimming cost V 2 bases and J 8 bases, with 12 bases left between them. Germline V gene sequence: CDR1 SNHLY, CDR2 FYNNEI. CDR3 length: 13 amino acids.

This clonotype was recorded a few times. The V and J genes are TRBV24-1 and TRBJ2-1; 8 nucleotides align to TRBD2. The CDR3 spans 13 residues. The V and J ends lost 4 bases and 14 bases, in that order; junction bases with no gene match: 9. CDR1 and CDR2 (germline): KGHDR, SFDVKD. CDR3 region: CATSELGLAPEFF. The DNA of the CDR3 is TGTGCCACCAGTGAATTAGGACTAGCTCCAGAGTTCTTC.

In this sample, this clonotype turned up many times. The chain combines TRBV2 with TRBJ2-7; weak D call: TRBD2 (6 bases). The germline V gene encodes CDR1 SNHLY and CDR2 FYNNEI. CDR3 size: 13 residues. The V gene lost 7 bases and the J gene lost 2 bases, with 12 bases spanning the gap. The CDR3 sequence is CASTGGITYEQYF. In DNA form, the CDR3 reads TGTGCCAGCACCGGCGGGATTACCTACGAGCAGTACTTC.

This clonotype was found once. The chain couples TRBV13 to TRBJ2-2, with TRBD2 matching over 9 bases. CDR3 length: 16 amino acids. The J segment lost 2 bases and the V segment lost 5 bases, leaving 6 bases of the junction unmatched. Germline CDR1 reads PRHDT; CDR2 reads FYEKMQ (reference sequence). CDR3 protein: CASSHYSGSNTGELFF. CDR3 in DNA: TGTGCCAGCAGCCACTATAGCGGGAGTAACACCGGGGAGCTGTTTTTT. Complete variable domain (other parts from reference TRBV13 and TRBJ2-2): AAGVIQSPRHLIKEKRETATLKCYPIPRHDTVYWYQQGPGQDPQFLISFYEKMQSDKGSIPDRFSAQQFSDYHSELNMSSLELGDSALYFCASSHYSGSNTGELFFGEGSRLTVL.

This clonotype was counted a few times. The V call is TRBV27, the J call TRBJ2-7, with D perhaps matching TRBD1 (6 bases). Trimming removed 3 bases at V and 4 bases at J, with 13 bases between. Germline V lookup: CDR1 MNHEY, CDR2 SMNVEV (reference sequence). CDR3 length: 14 residues. CDR3 nucleotide sequence: TGTGCCAGCAGTTTCGTACAGGGTTGGTACGAGCAGTACTTC. Its translation: CASSFVQGWYEQYF.

V gene TRBV20-1 combines with J gene TRBJ2-3, with D hard to call. The length of the CDR3 is 14 residues. Trimming left V 3 bases short and J 3 bases short, with 13 bases between. Germline V gives CDR1 DFQATT, CDR2 SNEGSKA (reference sequence). The CDR3 nucleotides read TGCAGTGCTAGTCTGGGCTTAGCTACAGATACGCAGTATTTT. It encodes CSASLGLATDTQYF.

Concerning this clonotype itself: A much larger clone sits a single nucleotide away, making a read error possible. The chain employs TRBV28 and TRBJ2-3, with 7 bases fitting TRBD2. The CDR3 is made up of 15 amino acids. Losses at the gene ends were 11 bases for V and 4 bases for J; bases not matched to a gene: 15. CDR1 MDHEN and CDR2 SYDVKM come from the germline V gene. CDR3 protein: CACTDGLGESDTQYF. The CDR3 bases are TGTGCCTGCACCGATGGACTAGGAGAATCAGATACGCAGTATTTT.

This clonotype was seen repeatedly, ten times or more. The junction departs from germline at one end; a sequencing error may be responsible. The chain combines TRBV2 with TRBJ2-7; the match to TRBD1 covers 8 bases. Germline V gene lookup returns CDR1 SNHLY and CDR2 FYNNEI. The CDR3 is 14 amino acids. The CDR3 loop reads CASREDRGLYEQYF. Written as DNA, the CDR3 is TGTGCCAGCAGGGAAGACAGGGGTCTGTACGAGCAGTACTTC.